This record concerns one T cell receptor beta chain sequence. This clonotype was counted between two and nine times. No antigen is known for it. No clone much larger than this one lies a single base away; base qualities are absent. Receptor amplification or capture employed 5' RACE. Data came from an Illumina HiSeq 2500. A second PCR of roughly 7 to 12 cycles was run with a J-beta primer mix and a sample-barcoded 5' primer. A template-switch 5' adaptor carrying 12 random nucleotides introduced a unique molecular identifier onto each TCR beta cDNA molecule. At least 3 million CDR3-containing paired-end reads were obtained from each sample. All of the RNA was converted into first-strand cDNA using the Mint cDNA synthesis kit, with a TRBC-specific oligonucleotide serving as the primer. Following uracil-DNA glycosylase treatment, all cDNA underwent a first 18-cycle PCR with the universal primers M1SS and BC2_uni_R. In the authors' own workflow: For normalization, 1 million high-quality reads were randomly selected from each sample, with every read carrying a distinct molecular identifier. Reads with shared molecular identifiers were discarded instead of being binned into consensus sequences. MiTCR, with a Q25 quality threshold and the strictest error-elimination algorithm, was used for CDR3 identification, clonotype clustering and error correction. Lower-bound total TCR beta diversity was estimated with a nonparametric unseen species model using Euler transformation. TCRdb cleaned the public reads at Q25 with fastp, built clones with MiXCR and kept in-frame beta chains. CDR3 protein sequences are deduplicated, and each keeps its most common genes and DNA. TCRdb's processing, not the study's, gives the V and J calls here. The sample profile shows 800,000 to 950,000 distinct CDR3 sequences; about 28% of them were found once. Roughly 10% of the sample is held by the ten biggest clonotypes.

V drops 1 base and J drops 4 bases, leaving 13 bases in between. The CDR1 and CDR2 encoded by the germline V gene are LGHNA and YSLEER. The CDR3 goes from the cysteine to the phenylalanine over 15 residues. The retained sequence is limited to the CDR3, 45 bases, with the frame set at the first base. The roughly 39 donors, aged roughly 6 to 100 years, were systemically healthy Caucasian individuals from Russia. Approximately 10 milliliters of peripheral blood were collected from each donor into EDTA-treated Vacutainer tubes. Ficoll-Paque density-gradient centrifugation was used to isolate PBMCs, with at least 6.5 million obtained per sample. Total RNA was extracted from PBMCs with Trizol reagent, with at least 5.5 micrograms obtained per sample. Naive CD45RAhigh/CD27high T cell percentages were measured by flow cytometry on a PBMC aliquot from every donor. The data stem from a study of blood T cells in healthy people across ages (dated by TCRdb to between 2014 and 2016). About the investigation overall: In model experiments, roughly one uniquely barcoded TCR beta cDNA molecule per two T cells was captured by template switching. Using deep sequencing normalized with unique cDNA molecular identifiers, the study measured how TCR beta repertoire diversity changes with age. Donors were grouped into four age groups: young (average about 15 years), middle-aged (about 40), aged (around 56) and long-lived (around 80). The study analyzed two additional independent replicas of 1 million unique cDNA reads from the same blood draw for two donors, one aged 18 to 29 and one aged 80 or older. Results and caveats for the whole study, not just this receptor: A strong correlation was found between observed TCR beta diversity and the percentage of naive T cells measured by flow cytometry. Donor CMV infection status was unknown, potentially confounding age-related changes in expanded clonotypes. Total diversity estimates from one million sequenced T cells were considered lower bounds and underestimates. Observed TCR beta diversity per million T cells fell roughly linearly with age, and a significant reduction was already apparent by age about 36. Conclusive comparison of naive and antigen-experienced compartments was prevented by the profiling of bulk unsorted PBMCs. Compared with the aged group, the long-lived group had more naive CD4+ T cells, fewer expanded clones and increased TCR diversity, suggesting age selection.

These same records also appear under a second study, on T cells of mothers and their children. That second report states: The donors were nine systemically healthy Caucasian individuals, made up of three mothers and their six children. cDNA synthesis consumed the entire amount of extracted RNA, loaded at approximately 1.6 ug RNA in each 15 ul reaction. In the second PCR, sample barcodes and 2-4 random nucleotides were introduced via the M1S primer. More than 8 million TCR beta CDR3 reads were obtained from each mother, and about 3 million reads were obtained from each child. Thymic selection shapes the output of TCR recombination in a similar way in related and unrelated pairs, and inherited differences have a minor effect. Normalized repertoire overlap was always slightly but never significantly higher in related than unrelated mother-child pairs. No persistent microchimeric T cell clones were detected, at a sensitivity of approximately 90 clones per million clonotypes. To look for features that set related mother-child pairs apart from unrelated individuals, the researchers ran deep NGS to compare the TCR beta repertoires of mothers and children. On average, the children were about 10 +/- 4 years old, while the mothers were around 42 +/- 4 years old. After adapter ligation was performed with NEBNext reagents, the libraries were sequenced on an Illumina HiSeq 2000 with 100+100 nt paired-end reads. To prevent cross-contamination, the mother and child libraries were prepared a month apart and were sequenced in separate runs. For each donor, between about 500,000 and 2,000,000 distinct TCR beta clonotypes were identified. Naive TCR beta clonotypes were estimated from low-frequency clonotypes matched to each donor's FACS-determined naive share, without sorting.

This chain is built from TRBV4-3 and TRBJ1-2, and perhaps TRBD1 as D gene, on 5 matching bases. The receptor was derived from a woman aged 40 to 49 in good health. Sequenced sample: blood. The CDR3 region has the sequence CASSQVIAGTYGYTF. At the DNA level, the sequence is TGCGCCAGCAGCCAAGTCATCGCAGGGACCTATGGCTACACCTTC.